Below, 2 T cell receptor beta chains from the same sample are listed, as sequenced in a study of identical twins. TCRdb reanalysed the 5' RACE reads using MiXCR and keeps one entry per CDR3 protein. The sample holds fewer than 450,000 distinct CDR3 sequences, approximately 10% seen once. Sequences were obtained from naive T cells sorted from blood. The receptors were sampled from a woman between 50 and 59 years old in good health.

The chain is built from TRBV4-1 and TRBJ2-3; 9 nucleotides match TRBD2. This CDR3 region has 16 residues. The germline gives CDR1 MGHRA, CDR2 YSYEKL. After removal of 0 bases from V and 1 base from J, the junction contained 2 bases not matched to a gene. CDR3 DNA sequence: TGCGCCAGCAGCCAAGATCCTAGCGGGGGCACAGATACGCAGTATTTT. It translates to CASSQDPSGGTDTQYF.

The chain recombines TRBV2 with TRBJ2-3; no definite D call. The CDR3 is made up of 12 amino acids. The ends were cut back, 4 bases at V and 4 bases at J, with 6 bases in the middle. Per germline, CDR1 SNHLY and CDR2 FYNNEI. The DNA for the CDR3 is TGTGCCAGCAGTGTTAGGTCAGATACGCAGTATTTT. This codes for CASSVRSDTQYF.